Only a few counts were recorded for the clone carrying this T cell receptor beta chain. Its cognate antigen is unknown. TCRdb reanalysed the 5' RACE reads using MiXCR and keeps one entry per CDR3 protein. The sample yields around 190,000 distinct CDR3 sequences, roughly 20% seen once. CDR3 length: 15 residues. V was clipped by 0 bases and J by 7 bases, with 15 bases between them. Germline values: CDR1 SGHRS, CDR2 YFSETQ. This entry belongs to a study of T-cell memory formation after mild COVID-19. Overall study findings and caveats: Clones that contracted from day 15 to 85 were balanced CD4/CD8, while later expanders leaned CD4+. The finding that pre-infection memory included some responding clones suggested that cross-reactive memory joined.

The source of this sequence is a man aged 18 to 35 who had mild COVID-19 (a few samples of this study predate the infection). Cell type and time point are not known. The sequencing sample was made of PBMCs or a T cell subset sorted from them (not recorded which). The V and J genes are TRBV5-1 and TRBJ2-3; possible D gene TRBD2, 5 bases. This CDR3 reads CASSLDTAAGNTQYF. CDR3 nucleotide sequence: TGCGCCAGCAGCTTGGACACGGCCGCCGGGAATACGCAGTATTTT. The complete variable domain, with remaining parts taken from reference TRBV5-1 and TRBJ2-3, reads KAGVTQTPRYLIKTRGQQVTLSCSPISGHRSVSWYQQTPGQGLQFLFEYFSETQRNKGNFPGRFSGRQFSNSRSEMNVSTLELGDSALYLCASSLDTAAGNTQYFGPGTRLTVL.